The 25 T cell receptor beta chains reported below all come from one sample, sequenced in a study of beta chain features in type 1 diabetes. Reverse transcription of all isolated RNA meant that expressed TCRB transcripts were sequenced. Some clones are missing from TCRdb's copy, which holds only in-frame ones; the method was immunoSEQ multiplex PCR. Altogether some 160,000 clones are present, approximately 8.4% being singletons, with the ten largest covering around 2.5%. The sample comprised central memory CD4+ T cells from blood. Receptor source: a woman aged 18-29 years in good health.

The chain is built from TRBV18 and TRBJ2-5; 10 positions agree with TRBD1. V trimming: 2 bases; J trimming: 0 bases; junction bases outside the gene matches: 3. The germline CDR1 and CDR2 sequences are KGHSH and LQKENI. This CDR3 region has 16 residues. This chain's CDR3 is CASSPGTGDYQETQYF. The DNA of the CDR3 is TGTGCCAGCTCACCAGGGACAGGGGACTACCAAGAGACCCAGTACTTC.

V usage is TRBV11-3 and J usage is TRBJ2-3, with D maybe TRBD2 (6 bases). This CDR3 is 12 amino acids long. The V gene lost 6 bases and the J gene lost 4 bases, with 8 bases spanning the gap. Germline CDR1 reads SGHNT; CDR2 reads YENEEA. The chain's CDR3 is CASRGLADTQYF. The CDR3 DNA is TGTGCCAGCAGGGGACTCGCAGATACGCAGTATTTT.

The table lists this clone with a few counts. V gene TRBV28 combines with J gene TRBJ2-4; D is ambiguous. The CDR3 is made up of 13 amino acids. The V gene's germline CDR1 is MDHEN and CDR2 SYDVKM. Trimming took 9 bases from V and 3 from J, leaving 12 bases between them. The CDR3 DNA reads as TGTGCCAGTCGACCCCCGGGCAAAAACATTCAGTACTTC. Translated: CASRPPGKNIQYF.

This clone occurred a few times. This rearrangement joins TRBV9 to TRBJ2-1; 9 positions match TRBD2. The germline CDR1 and CDR2 sequences are SGDLS and YYNGEE. The CDR3 length is 15 residues. V shed 0 bases and J 5 bases; nucleotides not matched to a gene: 3. CDR3 DNA sequence: TGTGCCAGCAGCGTAGTGGCGGGGGGGGACAATGAGCAGTTCTTC. Translation: CASSVVAGGDNEQFF.

This clone was found a few times. This chain joins TRBV5-1 and TRBJ2-1; tentative D call: TRBD1 (7 bases). Trimming removed 0 bases at V and 6 bases at J, with 13 bases between. Germline V gene sequence: CDR1 SGHRS, CDR2 YFSETQ. The CDR3 covers 15 residues. Written as DNA, the CDR3 is TGCGCCAGCAGCTTGGATCAGGGGGGTCGCAATGAGCAGTTCTTC. Its protein product is CASSLDQGGRNEQFF.

There are a few counts of this clone. This chain uses TRBV4-3 with TRBJ2-1, with 10 nucleotides matching TRBD2. Germline-derived CDR1 and CDR2 are LGHNA and YSLEER. The CDR3 has 15 residues. The V gene end was trimmed by 5 bases and the J gene end by 4 bases; junction bases not matched to a gene: 5. In DNA, the CDR3 is TGCGCCAGCAGCGTCCTAGCGGGAGATTACAATGAGCAGTTCTTC. Protein sequence: CASSVLAGDYNEQFF.

V usage is TRBV5-1 and J usage is TRBJ2-1, with 10 bases aligning to TRBD1. The ends lost 3 bases at V and 1 base at J; junction bases unmatched: 4. CDR3 length equals 16 residues. The germline gives CDR1 SGHRS, CDR2 YFSETQ. In DNA, the CDR3 is TGCGCCAGCAGCTCCGGACAGGGGGGGTCCTACAATGAGCAGTTCTTC. The encoded protein is CASSSGQGGSYNEQFF.

The chain recombines TRBV7-9 with TRBJ2-1; 12 bases match TRBD2. The CDR3 runs to 15 residues. CDR1 is SEHNR and CDR2 is FQNEAQ in the germline V gene (reference sequence). J gave up 6 bases and V 8 bases, and 8 bases lay outside the gene matches. CDR3 region: CASSEGTSGLNEQFF. CDR3 bases: TGTGCCAGCTCGGAGGGGACTAGCGGGCTCAATGAGCAGTTCTTC. Full variable domain (missing parts from reference TRBV7-9 and TRBJ2-1): DTGVSQNPRHKITKRGQNVTFRCDPISEHNRLYWYRQTLGQGPEFLTYFQNEAQLEKSRLLSDRFSAERPKGSFSTLEIQRTEQGDSAMYLCASSEGTSGLNEQFFGPGTRLTVL.

In its sample, this clone was seen a few times. The genes are TRBV18 and TRBJ1-2, with D hard to call. V lost 2 bases and J 0 bases, leaving 13 bases between the germline ends. The CDR3 has 16 residues. CDR1 and CDR2 from the germline V gene are KGHSH and LQKENI. CDR3 protein: CASSPKGAPPNYGYTF. CDR3 DNA: TGTGCCAGCTCACCAAAGGGAGCACCTCCTAACTATGGCTACACCTTC.

This clone was detected only a few times. The chain carries TRBV5-1 and TRBJ2-3; maybe TRBD1 (6 bases). CDR1 is SGHRS and CDR2 is YFSETQ in the germline V gene. V was pared by 4 bases and J by 2 bases, with 20 bases between. The CDR3 sequence is 17 residues long. DNA of the CDR3: TGCGCCAGCAGCGCAGGACAGCCTTTGGGGGTCACAGATACGCAGTATTTT. Protein: CASSAGQPLGVTDTQYF.

This rearrangement joins TRBV5-6 to TRBJ2-1, with D uncertain. V lost 1 base and J lost 8, with 4 bases in between. Germline CDR1 and CDR2: SGHDT and YYEEEE. The CDR3 length is 11 residues. The chain's CDR3 is CASSLFDEQFF. CDR3 in DNA: TGTGCCAGCAGCTTGTTCGATGAGCAGTTCTTC.

This clone has a handful of counts. The chain links TRBV4-2 to TRBJ2-3, with D unclear. The CDR3 sequence is 13 residues long. Germline V gives CDR1 LGHNA, CDR2 YNFKEQ. V gave up 5 bases and J gave up 6 bases, with 12 bases separating them. The CDR3: CASSSRVRDTQYF. The CDR3 DNA is TGTGCCAGCAGCTCCCGGGTGCGGGATACGCAGTATTTT.

This clone has more than one count but fewer than ten. V and J are TRBV19 and TRBJ1-5; 10 positions agree with TRBD1. The V and J ends lost 6 bases and 2 bases, in that order; junction bases with no gene match: 7. Germline V gene data show CDR1 as LNHDA and CDR2 as SQIVND (reference sequence). The CDR3 covers 16 residues. CDR3 DNA sequence: TGTGCCAGTAGCCGACAGGGGGCGGCAGGCAATCAGCCCCAGCATTTT. Translated, it gives CASSRQGAAGNQPQHF.

This clone showed up just a few times. This rearrangement joins TRBV7-9 to TRBJ2-1, with a weak D call TRBD2 (7 bases). Germline assignment: CDR1 SEHNR and CDR2 FQNEAQ (reference sequence). The ends were cut back, 1 base at V and 2 bases at J, with 18 bases in the middle. The CDR3 is made up of 18 amino acids. This chain's CDR3 is CASSLGEGGVGTYNEQFF. The CDR3 bases are TGTGCCAGCAGCTTAGGGGAAGGGGGGGTAGGAACCTACAATGAGCAGTTCTTC.

This chain uses TRBV30 with TRBJ2-1, with 7 bases matching TRBD1. The CDR3 totals 15 residues. V shed 3 bases, J shed 3 bases, and the junction held 8 bases outside the gene matches. Germline assignment: CDR1 GTSNPN and CDR2 SVGIG (reference sequence). The CDR3 nucleotides are TGTGCCTGGAGAAGTCAGGGGGTGGACTACAATGAGCAGTTCTTC. Translating gives CAWRSQGVDYNEQFF.

V and J are TRBV11-3 and TRBJ1-1; D is uncertain. The CDR3 has 15 residues. Germline V CDR1 and CDR2: SGHNT, YENEEA. The V and J ends lost 0 bases and 3 bases respectively, with 11 bases between them. The CDR3 bases are TGTGCCAGCAGCTTAGATGCGGGTCGGGACACTGAAGCTTTCTTT. Translated, it gives CASSLDAGRDTEAFF.

This clone has more than one count but fewer than ten. The gene calls are TRBV2 and TRBJ2-2; weak D call: TRBD2 (5 bases). This CDR3 is 13 amino acids long. The germline V and J ends were trimmed by 6 bases and 1 base, with 6 bases remaining between them. Germline V gives CDR1 SNHLY, CDR2 FYNNEI. CDR3 protein: CASRGRNTGELFF. CDR3 DNA sequence: TGTGCCAGCAGGGGGAGGAACACCGGGGAGCTGTTTTTT.

This clone was picked up many times. The chain uses TRBV7-2 and TRBJ2-2; 8 bases are shared with TRBD1. Germline V gene lookup returns CDR1 SGHTA and CDR2 FQGNSA. The length of the CDR3 is 14 residues. V gave up 6 bases and J gave up 1 base; unmatched junction bases: 1. This CDR3 reads CASRGTGNTGELFF. CDR3 bases: TGTGCCAGCAGGGGGACAGGGAACACCGGGGAGCTGTTTTTT.

The V and J genes are TRBV30 and TRBJ1-1, with TRBD1 identical over 7 bases. Germline-derived CDR1 and CDR2 are GTSNPN and SVGIG (reference sequence). V lost 3 bases to trimming and J lost 0 bases; unmatched junction nucleotides: 4. The CDR3 extends over 14 amino acids. The CDR3 is CAWREQGLNTEAFF. The CDR3 DNA reads as TGTGCCTGGAGAGAACAGGGGTTGAACACTGAAGCTTTCTTT. Variable domain in full (rest from reference TRBV30 and TRBJ1-1): SQTIHQWPATLVQPVGSPLSLECTVEGTSNPNLYWYRQAAGRGLQLLFYSVGIGQISSEVPQNLSASRPQDRQFILSSKKLLLSDSGFYLCAWREQGLNTEAFFGQGTRLTVV.

This clone showed up just a few times. The chain links TRBV9 to TRBJ1-6, with a tentative D call TRBD1 (6 bases). Deletions cut 3 bases from V and 9 bases from J, with 13 bases between. This CDR3 comprises 14 residues. Looked up from germline, CDR1 is SGDLS and CDR2 is YYNGEE. DNA for the CDR3: TGTGCCAGCAGCGCTCAGGGGTCGGGTTCACCCCTCCACTTT. Translated: CASSAQGSGSPLHF.

The sample holds many counts of this clone. This rearrangement joins TRBV2 to TRBJ2-7; D call uncertain. The CDR3 runs to 12 residues. Trimming cost V 6 bases and J 3 bases, with 9 bases left between them. CDR1 is SNHLY, CDR2 FYNNEI, per germline. Here the CDR3 DNA reads TGTGCCAGCAGACAGACCGGCTACGAGCAGTACTTC. The encoded protein is CASRQTGYEQYF.

This clone showed up just a few times. This rearrangement joins TRBV6-6 to TRBJ2-5; D is unresolved. Per the germline V gene, CDR1 is MNHNY and CDR2 is SVGAGI (reference sequence). V lost 6 bases, J lost 2 bases, and 10 bases lay in between. The CDR3 covers 13 residues. CDR3 bases: TGTGCCAGCAGCCTCTCCAGACAAGAGACCCAGTACTTC. Its protein is CASSLSRQETQYF.

This clone was seen more than once but under ten times. The gene calls are TRBV4-3 and TRBJ1-2; 7 nucleotides agree with TRBD1. This CDR3 is built from 15 residues. The J segment lost 6 bases and the V segment lost 4 bases, leaving 11 bases of the junction unmatched. Germline V gives CDR1 LGHNA, CDR2 YSLEER. CDR3 residues: CASSLRTSGGDGYTF. CDR3 sequence (DNA): TGCGCCAGCAGCCTAAGAACATCAGGGGGTGATGGCTACACCTTC.

This clone was detected only a few times. V and J are TRBV7-8 and TRBJ2-7; TRBD1 matches 7 bases. The CDR3 is made up of 15 amino acids. Germline V CDR1 and CDR2: SGHVS, FQNEAQ. The V gene end was trimmed by 6 bases and the J gene end by 3 bases; junction bases not matched to a gene: 11. CDR3 region: CASSSATGTLYEQYF. For the CDR3, the DNA is TGTGCCAGCAGTAGTGCGACAGGGACCCTCTACGAGCAGTACTTC.

This sequence joins TRBV4-1 and TRBJ2-7; 10 bases agree with TRBD2. The CDR3 loop spans 18 amino acids. The V and J ends lost 1 base and 2 bases, in that order; junction bases with no gene match: 11. In germline, CDR1 is MGHRA, CDR2 YSYEKL. In DNA, the CDR3 is TGCGCCAGCAGCCAAGTTGTTTCTAGCGGGAGTACGGCCTACGAGCAGTACTTC. This encodes CASSQVVSSGSTAYEQYF.